What follows are 12 T cell receptor beta chains derived from one specimen sequenced in a study of technical replicates of blood from a handful of donors. Assay: immunoSEQ multiplex PCR; the TCRdb copy retains only in-frame clones and omits some. The sample lists 85,000 to 100,000 clones; 95% were seen once. The sample consisted of T cells isolated from PBMCs. These receptors were obtained from a human donor in good health.

V usage is TRBV7-9 and J usage is TRBJ2-3, with 9 bases that match TRBD2. CDR1 and CDR2 (germline): SEHNR, FQNEAQ (reference sequence). V lost 1 base, J lost 6 bases, and 11 bases stayed unmatched. The CDR3 is made up of 17 amino acids. Here the CDR3 DNA reads TGTGCCAGCAGCTTAGAGGGTGGACTAGCGCCAGTGGATACGCAGTATTTT. Protein product: CASSLEGGLAPVDTQYF.

The J gene is TRBJ2-2, the V gene TRBV28, with D maybe TRBD2 (7 bases). Germline V lookup: CDR1 MDHEN, CDR2 SYDVKM. The germline V and J ends were trimmed by 7 bases and 3 bases, with 21 bases remaining between them. This CDR3 is built from 17 residues. The chain's CDR3 is CASNKAGAGRDTGELFF. CDR3 nucleotide sequence: TGTGCCAGCAACAAGGCGGGGGCGGGTAGGGACACCGGGGAGCTGTTTTTT.

The CDR3 bases are TGTGCCAGCAGCTTAGTTAACCGACAGGAGCAGTTCTTC. This gives the protein CASSLVNRQEQFF. The genes are TRBV11-3 and TRBJ2-1; possible D gene TRBD1, 5 bases. The V gene lost 1 base and the J gene lost 10 bases, with 11 bases spanning the gap. Germline V CDR1 and CDR2: SGHNT, YENEEA. The CDR3 is 13 residues long.

The CDR3 nucleotides read TGTGCCAGCAGCTTAGTTGGGGGGGTACCAGCCTACGAGCAGTACTTC. Translated, it gives CASSLVGGVPAYEQYF. The V and J genes are TRBV7-2 and TRBJ2-7, with TRBD2 matching over 7 bases. Germline CDR1 SGHTA, CDR2 FQGNSA. The junction had 8 bases not matched to a gene; V was cut back by 1 base and J by 2 bases. The CDR3 consists of 16 residues.

The rearrangement links TRBV27 to TRBJ1-5; 8 positions match TRBD1. Germline CDR1 MNHEY, CDR2 SMNVEV (reference sequence). The junction had 10 bases not matched to a gene; V was cut back by 7 bases and J by 5 bases. CDR3 size: 15 residues. The CDR3 DNA sequence: TGTGCCAGCAAACAAGCAGGGGGCATAGATCAGCCCCAGCATTTT. Translated, it gives CASKQAGGIDQPQHF.

This clone was seen once. The chain has TRBV2 and TRBJ2-3, with 7 bases matching TRBD2. From germline, CDR1 is SNHLY and CDR2 FYNNEI. The CDR3 consists of 17 residues. The V segment lost 7 bases and the J segment 3 bases; nucleotides outside the gene matches: 16. The CDR3: CASIEIWGGTETDTQYF. The DNA for the CDR3 is TGTGCCAGCATCGAGATCTGGGGGGGGACTGAAACAGATACGCAGTATTTT.

The V and J genes are TRBV5-4 and TRBJ2-1; TRBD2 matches at 9 bases. The CDR3 consists of 20 residues. Trimming took 3 bases from V and 6 from J; bases not matched to a gene: 22. Germline V gives CDR1 SGHNT, CDR2 YYREEE (reference sequence). CDR3 DNA sequence: TGTGCCAGCAGCTCCCCCTTGTACTCGAGGGCGGGAGGGCCGGCCAATGAGCAGTTCTTC. Translated: CASSSPLYSRAGGPANEQFF. Together with reference TRBV5-4 and TRBJ2-1, the CDR3 gives the full variable domain: ETGVTQSPTHLIKTRGQQVTLRCSSQSGHNTVSWYQQALGQGPQFIFQYYREEENGRGNFPPRFSGLQFPNYSSELNVNALELDDSALYLCASSSPLYSRAGGPANEQFFGPGTRLTVL.

The chain joins TRBV27 to TRBJ1-2; D may be TRBD1 (6 bases). CDR1 and CDR2 (germline): MNHEY, SMNVEV (reference sequence). The CDR3 totals 15 residues. Trimming pared 5 bases from V and 5 bases from J, leaving 18 bases between. The CDR3, as DNA: TGTGCCAGCAGTCCCATGGGGGCGGTTGATTATGGCTACACCTTC. Amino acid sequence: CASSPMGAVDYGYTF.

The rearrangement links TRBV5-4 to TRBJ2-7; D is unclear. V shed 2 bases and J shed 5 bases, with 2 bases lying between them. CDR1 is SGHNT and CDR2 is YYREEE in the germline V gene (reference sequence). The CDR3 consists of 10 residues. This chain's CDR3 is CASSFNEQYF. CDR3 DNA sequence: TGTGCCAGCAGCTTCAACGAGCAGTACTTC.

The chain carries TRBV2 and TRBJ2-7; TRBD1 might be the D (5 bases). V lost 8 bases and J lost 5, with 16 bases in between. Looked up from germline, CDR1 is SNHLY and CDR2 is FYNNEI. The CDR3 runs to 13 residues. CDR3 DNA sequence: TGTGCCAGCCGGCGGCAGGGTCCCGACGAGCAGTACTTC. Amino acids: CASRRQGPDEQYF.

The chain couples TRBV5-4 to TRBJ2-5; perhaps TRBD1 as D (6 bases). The CDR3 contains 13 residues. The germline V gene has CDR1 SGHNT and CDR2 YYREEE (reference sequence). With 7 bases removed from V and 3 bases from J, the gap between germline ends came to 13 bases. This CDR3 reads CASGARGEETQYF. The CDR3 DNA sequence: TGTGCCAGCGGAGCCAGGGGAGAAGAGACCCAGTACTTC.

Only one count was recorded for this clone. The chain employs TRBV5-1 and TRBJ2-1, with 7 bases that match TRBD2. J gave up 2 bases and V 2 bases, and 4 bases lay outside the gene matches. The germline CDR1 and CDR2 sequences are SGHRS and YFSETQ. The CDR3 runs to 15 residues. The CDR3 spells CASSFFRGAYNEQFF. As DNA, the CDR3 is TGCGCCAGCAGCTTTTTCCGGGGGGCCTACAATGAGCAGTTCTTC.